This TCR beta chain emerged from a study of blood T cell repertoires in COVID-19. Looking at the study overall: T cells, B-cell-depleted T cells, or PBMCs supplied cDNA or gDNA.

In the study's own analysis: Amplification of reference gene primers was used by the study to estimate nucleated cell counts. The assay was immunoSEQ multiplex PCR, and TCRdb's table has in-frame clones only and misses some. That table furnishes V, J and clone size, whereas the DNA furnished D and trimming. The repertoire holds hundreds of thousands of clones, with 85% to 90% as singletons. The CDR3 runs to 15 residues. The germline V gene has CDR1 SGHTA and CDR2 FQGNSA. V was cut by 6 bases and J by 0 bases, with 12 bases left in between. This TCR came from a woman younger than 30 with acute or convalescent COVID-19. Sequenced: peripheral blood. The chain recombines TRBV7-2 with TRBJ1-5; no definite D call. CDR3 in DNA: TGTGCCAGCAGATTGCTGGCAGATAGCAATCAGCCCCAGCATTTT. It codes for CASRLLADSNQPQHF.